This paragraph reports one T cell receptor (beta chain). Its specific antigen is unknown. Per-nucleotide qualities are absent, and no much larger clonotype sits a single base away. From the germline V gene, CDR1 is SGHDN and CDR2 is FVKESK. Cut back by 5 bases and 4 bases, the V and J ends lie 14 bases apart. Including the terminal cysteine and phenylalanine, the CDR3 comprises 14 residues. Of all the DNA, just the CDR3 is kept, 42 bases in frame from base 1. The receptor library was made with the immunoSEQ multiplex PCR assay. A mixture of 60 forward primers for TCR Vbeta segments and 13 reverse primers for TCR Jbeta segments was used in the multiplex PCR. A multiplex PCR assay on genomic DNA amplified the CDR3 region of rearranged TCR beta genes. The Illumina HiSeq System was used to sequence the amplified TCR beta libraries as 87-base-pair reads. Concerning the study's data processing: A later analysis tallied 75 million to 95 million unique TCR beta chains across the 640 or so repertoires, and about 12 million of those chains were shared by two or more donors. Raw reads were error-corrected and collapsed into unique sequences by a nearest-neighbor algorithm in which closely related sequences were merged to remove PCR and sequencing errors. Alignment of CDR3 sequences to IMGT reference sequences was used to assign V, D and J gene segments. For a sequence to be retained, a match of at least six nucleotides to both a V gene segment and a J gene segment was required. A rearrangement counted as productive if the CDR3 had no stop codons and remained in frame with V and J, and every other rearrangement counted as non-productive. Following IMGT convention, CDR3 was defined as the stretch from the second conserved V-encoded cysteine up to the conserved J-encoded phenylalanine. Sequences without an unambiguous match to a single V gene segment were excluded from the earlier analysis of 450 to 650 of the donors. In an earlier analysis of several hundred of the donors, V segments were called functional above 56.7% productive rearrangements and were called segregating when the between-donor standard deviation exceeded 5%. A statistical classification framework was built for diagnosing cytomegalovirus status from the catalog of TCR beta chain sequences. V and J gene assignment, in a later analysis, came from comparing TCR nucleotide sequences with IMGT/GENE-DB human TR gene sequences. Using the TCRdist pipeline, a later analysis assigned CDR3 sequences along with most-parsimonious VDJ recombination scenarios. In a later analysis, each TCR beta chain was defined by its CDR3 amino acid sequence together with its V-gene family, and reads without a unique V-gene family were excluded. A later analysis removed roughly 590 highly shared, low-generation-probability nucleotide sequences to deal with suspected cross-contamination and a sequencing artifact. For each public chain, a later analysis derived a clonal expansion index from normalized ranks of inferred template counts within each repertoire. Generation probabilities in a later analysis came from a VDJ recombination model fitted to out-of-frame rearrangements, and those results were checked against IGoR. In a later analysis, TCR-TCR, TCR-HLA and TCR-CMV co-occurrence was scored with hypergeometric tests, and a repertoire-size bias correction was applied to TCR pairs. A later analysis estimated false discovery rates by permuting HLA or CMV assignments 20 times. In a later analysis, co-occurring TCRs were grouped using DBSCAN, and TCRdist sequence similarity was added for clustering within HLA-allele-positive subsets. Repertoires with fewer than 30,000 or more than 120,000 public chains, plus five repertoires with anomalous nucleotide sharing, were excluded from co-occurrence clustering. Held by TCRdb, this immuneACCESS table contains in-frame sequences only and omits some clones. Under half of the omission traces to an unresolved V gene where checked; the cause of the rest is unknown. Clone size and V and J calls were adopted from that table, with D and trimming inferred from the DNA. This sample holds about 100,000 clones; around 74% were observed only once. The ten largest clonotypes hold 14% of the sample.

In total, over 600 healthy bone marrow donors made up the cohort. At the time of sampling, all cohort members were nominally healthy, though unrecorded immune exposures were likely present. The donor was CMV seropositive and was included in the group of 289 seropositive cohort members. Each donor provided a peripheral blood sample, and peripheral blood mononuclear cells were used for TCR beta sequencing. The Qiagen DNeasy Blood Extraction Kit was used to extract genomic DNA from the blood cell samples. This record belongs to a study of cytomegalovirus exposure and HLA in healthy donors (dated by TCRdb to 2017 to 2019). About the investigation overall: In an earlier analysis of roughly 500 of the donors, around 290 Gb of sequence data and roughly 100 million unique TCR beta sequences from roughly 190 million T cells were reported. An early release that covered some 630 HLA-typed donors contained about 300 gigabases of sequencing data and about 93 million unique TCR sequences. The genetic ancestry cluster associated with self-reported Caucasian donors included over 80% of the approximately 430 genotyped donors. The study was designed to test whether signatures of past pathogen exposure could be identified by cataloging public T cell receptors. The study used immunosequencing to profile the T cell repertoires of approximately 630 subjects and linked those repertoires to cytomegalovirus serostatus. A separate validation cohort of roughly 120 different subjects was used in addition to the roughly 670-subject first cohort. High-throughput TCR immunosequencing, statistical association of individual TCRs with disease status, and machine learning were combined to predict cytomegalovirus infection status. To study patterns of TCR occurrence, a later analysis re-analyzed previously published TCR beta repertoires from 666 donors and added high-resolution HLA genotyping. The later analysis used no new phenotypic data to find candidate immune exposures, relying instead on TCR beta sequences and their occurrence across donors. An earlier analysis of 450 to 750 of the donors used high-throughput TCR beta sequencing to judge whether each TCR beta V gene segment behaved as functional or pseudogenic. Donor age, sex, ethnicity and CMV serostatus were compiled alongside the repertoire data. A later genetic analysis used genome-wide SNP genotypes for about 55% of the 666 donors, treating that subset as a discovery cohort. All discovery cohort repertoires had been generated using a single sequencing platform. HLA typing included class I and class II loci at four-digit resolution. The number of donors typed differed by locus, with 629-630 for A, B, C, DRB1 and DQB1, around 560 for DQA1, some 570 for DPA1, and some 470 for DPB1. Five DR-DQ haplotypes were treated as single units for association and clustering because of strong linkage in the cohort. Across approximately 420 genotyped donors of the cohort, an average of approximately 240,000 unique TCR beta nucleotide sequences per donor were sequenced, and 15% to 20% of those sequences were non-productive.

On the study overall, not on this receptor specifically: The authors suggested that the approach could potentially be generalized to other disease states and immunological phenotypes. Presence/absence analyses assumed roughly uniform sequencing depth across donors, an assumption that may not hold. In the study, approximately 150 TCR beta chains were listed as associated with cytomegalovirus. In a later analysis, HLA-associated TCR beta chains were found to be more clonally expanded and to have lower generation probabilities than equally common non-associated chains. In a later genetic analysis, fewer N-insertions in productive TCRs were reported among donors in an Asian-associated ancestry cluster than the roughly 700-donor mean. Correlated functional status among segregating V segments might be attributable to linkage disequilibrium, but an unknown experimental factor could not be ruled out. Some IMGT-functional V segments, including TRBV6-2 and TRBV6-3, could not be distinguished by the 87-base-pair reads and were therefore excluded. According to a later analysis, TCR association rates differed among HLA loci, with DRB1 alleles showing the most associated TCRs and HLA-C alleles showing the fewest. Because some donors lacked HLA typing at each locus, the association tests relied only on the typed subset. The earlier analysis of nearly 600 of the donors excluded 15 to 20 rarely observed V segments, including chromosome 9 orphons, because counts were too low. The classifier was reported to diagnose cytomegalovirus status with high specificity and sensitivity in both the original cohort and the validation cohort. A group of highly shared sequence variants was considered likely to be a technical artifact of the sequencing pipeline. An earlier analysis of some 590 of the donors showed that most TCR beta V segments appeared in productive rearrangements either about 87% or about 30% of the time, which broadly matched IMGT annotations. In this cohort, only TCR beta chains were sequenced, and detectable features were limited by the absence of alpha or paired-chain data. A later analysis associated approximately 17,000 TCR beta sequences with specific HLA alleles at a false discovery rate of 0.05. A further reported finding was that TCR beta sequences accurately predicted the HLA-A and HLA-B alleles for most subjects in the first cohort. Three of the identified cytomegalovirus-associated TCR beta chains were confirmed in vitro to be specific for cytomegalovirus antigens. Most TCR sequences were observed very rarely across donors, whereas some public TCRs were present in many individuals. For the cohort, immune exposure information was limited to CMV serostatus. In a later analysis, most CMV-associated TCR beta chains were found to appear HLA-restricted, with HLA associations seemingly driven largely by CMV exposure. In a later genetic analysis, a missense DCLRE1C variant was associated with V-gene and J-gene trimming of TCR beta chains, and the association was replicated in an independent cohort. According to a later analysis, parvovirus B19, influenza, CMV and Epstein-Barr virus appeared linked to several top co-occurrence clusters. Assigning TCR associations to individual alleles was difficult when HLA alleles, especially DR and DQ, strongly co-occurred.

Sequencing used PBMCs. This TCR derives from a woman aged 40 to 50 in good health and CMV-seropositive. Recombination connected TRBV14 to TRBJ1-1; tentative D gene TRBD1, with 5 bases matching. The CDR3 region: CASSLTGPTTEAFF. The bases read TGTGCCAGCAGCTTAACAGGCCCCACCACTGAAGCTTTCTTT.